Below are 29 T cell receptor beta chains sequenced from a single sample in a study of blood T cells in healthy people across ages. Using a J-beta primer mix together with a sample-barcoded 5' primer, a second PCR was run for roughly 6 to 12 cycles. A single record per CDR3 protein comes from TCRdb applying MiXCR to the 5' RACE reads. The profile shows some 1.4 million distinct CDR3 sequences, 42% of them singletons. The sequenced material came from blood. Receptor source: a woman between 18 and 29 years old in good health.

The chain has TRBV20-1 and TRBJ1-2; TRBD1 matches 8 bases. CDR1 is DFQATT and CDR2 is SNEGSKA in the germline V gene (reference sequence). V lost 1 base, J lost 4 bases, and 14 bases stayed unmatched. The CDR3 totals 17 residues. The chain's CDR3 is CSARARQGQAITYGYTF. CDR3 coding DNA: TGCAGTGCTAGAGCGAGACAGGGGCAGGCAATCACCTATGGCTACACCTTC.

CDR3 amino acids: CASRAMHEQFF. DNA of the CDR3: TGTGCCAGCAGGGCGATGCATGAGCAGTTCTTC. V and J are TRBV2 and TRBJ2-1; D call uncertain. CDR3 length: 11 amino acids. CDR1 SNHLY and CDR2 FYNNEI come from the germline V gene. V dropped 6 bases and J dropped 8 bases, with 8 bases sitting between them.

The sample holds one count of this clonotype. V usage is TRBV20-1 and J usage is TRBJ2-1; TRBD2 agrees at 8 bases. Germline V gives CDR1 DFQATT, CDR2 SNEGSKA (reference sequence). This CDR3 contains 15 residues. Losses at the gene ends were 3 bases for V and 7 bases for J; bases not matched to a gene: 11. This chain's CDR3 is CSARALAEWENEQFF. DNA of the CDR3: TGCAGTGCTAGGGCACTAGCGGAGTGGGAGAATGAGCAGTTCTTC.

The chain recombines TRBV7-3 with TRBJ2-5; 10 nucleotides agree with TRBD2. The CDR3 extends over 16 amino acids. V dropped 5 bases and J dropped 4; count of bases not matched to a gene: 10. CDR1 is SGHTA and CDR2 is FQGTGA in the germline V gene. The DNA of the CDR3 is TGTGCCAGCAGCCCGAGGACTAGCGGTTCAATAGAGACCCAGTACTTC. Translation gives CASSPRTSGSIETQYF.

This chain uses TRBV9 with TRBJ1-6; 8 bases agree with TRBD1. The CDR3 extends over 15 amino acids. Germline trimming cut 3 bases from V and 8 bases from J; bases unmatched to any gene: 7. The V gene's germline CDR1 is SGDLS and CDR2 YYNGEE. The CDR3 region is CASSATGQADSPLHF. Written as DNA, the CDR3 is TGTGCCAGCAGCGCTACGGGACAGGCGGATTCACCCCTCCACTTT.

The chain couples TRBV6-9 to TRBJ2-3, with 10 bases matching TRBD2. The J segment lost 5 bases and the V segment lost 1 base, leaving 6 bases of the junction unmatched. CDR3 length: 16 amino acids. The germline V gene encodes CDR1 MNHGY and CDR2 SVAAGI. CDR3 residues: CASSYLLAGLQDTQYF. The CDR3 nucleotides are TGTGCCAGCAGTTATTTACTAGCGGGACTGCAAGATACGCAGTATTTT.

This clonotype was seen ten or more times. The chain employs TRBV6-5 and TRBJ2-1, with D tentatively TRBD2 (5 bases). The CDR3 contains 11 residues. Trimming shortened V by 8 bases and J by 6 bases, and 8 bases separated the two germline ends. Germline V gene sequence: CDR1 MNHEY, CDR2 SVGAGI. In DNA, the CDR3 is TGTGCCAGCTCGGAGGCCAATGAGCAGTTCTTC. Translated: CASSEANEQFF.

The chain uses TRBV9 and TRBJ2-7; 10 positions agree with TRBD2. Germline V gene lookup returns CDR1 SGDLS and CDR2 YYNGEE. The CDR3 has 15 amino acids. The V gene end was trimmed by 4 bases and the J gene end by 5 bases; junction bases not matched to a gene: 9. CDR3 coding DNA: TGTGCCAGCAGCCTCGAACTAGCGGGAAATGACGAGCAGTACTTC. This translates into CASSLELAGNDEQYF.

This clonotype was observed a few times. The chain carries TRBV20-1 and TRBJ2-5; 8 nucleotides line up with TRBD2. The length of the CDR3 is 14 residues. The germline V gene encodes CDR1 DFQATT and CDR2 SNEGSKA (reference sequence). DNA of the CDR3: TGCAGGGTAACGAACGGGAGGGCCTCTGAGACCCAGTACTTC. The encoded protein is CRVTNGRASETQYF.

This sequence joins TRBV15 and TRBJ2-7; unclear D gene. This CDR3 comprises 14 residues. The V and J ends lost 3 bases and 2 bases respectively, with 11 bases between them. Per germline, CDR1 LNHNV and CDR2 YYDKDF (reference sequence). CDR3 DNA: TGTGCCACCAGCAGTCCCGGGCTACCCTACGAGCAGTACTTC. Protein product: CATSSPGLPYEQYF.

This clonotype was counted between two and nine times. This sequence joins TRBV11-2 and TRBJ2-1, with D possibly being TRBD2 (5 bases). Germline CDR1 and CDR2: SGHAT and FQNNGV. V was trimmed by 5 bases and J by 8 bases, leaving 16 bases between them. The CDR3 runs 14 residues. DNA of the CDR3: TGTGCCAGCAGCCCGGGATGGGTTGGGGATGAGCAGTTCTTC. It yields the protein CASSPGWVGDEQFF.

This clonotype occurred a few times. V usage is TRBV28 and J usage is TRBJ1-1; possible D gene TRBD1, 6 bases. The CDR3 totals 13 residues. V was clipped by 7 bases and J by 3 bases, with 12 bases between them. Germline V gives CDR1 MDHEN, CDR2 SYDVKM. In DNA, the CDR3 is TGTGCCAGCACATCCCCAGGGGACACTGAAGCTTTCTTT. It translates to CASTSPGDTEAFF.

The V and J genes are TRBV7-8 and TRBJ2-7; D may be TRBD1 (6 bases). Germline V gene sequence: CDR1 SGHVS, CDR2 FQNEAQ. CDR3 length: 16 amino acids. V was shortened by 1 base and J by 4 bases, with 17 bases between the two germline ends. CDR3 protein: CASSLEPVGAEYEQYF. CDR3 sequence (DNA): TGTGCCAGCAGCTTAGAACCCGTGGGGGCGGAATACGAGCAGTACTTC.

V and J are TRBV7-2 and TRBJ2-5; D might be TRBD2 (5 bases). The CDR3 sequence is 13 residues long. Trimming left V 2 bases short and J 11 bases short, with 15 bases between. Germline V gene lookup returns CDR1 SGHTA and CDR2 FQGNSA. The CDR3 DNA reads TGTGCCAGCAGCTTATCGGGGTGGAATGAGCAGTACTTC. Translated: CASSLSGWNEQYF.

This clonotype showed up just a few times. The rearrangement joins TRBV28 to TRBJ1-2; 7 positions match TRBD1. V was pared by 2 bases and J by 4 bases, with 7 bases of the junction left unmatched. The CDR3 has 15 residues. Germline V gene data show CDR1 as MDHEN and CDR2 as SYDVKM. This CDR3 is CASSLLLDRAYGYTF. CDR3 bases: TGTGCCAGCAGTTTACTACTTGACAGGGCCTATGGCTACACCTTC.

The rearrangement uses TRBV6-1 and TRBJ1-4; D not resolved. Germline loops: CDR1 MNHNS, CDR2 SASEGT. Trimming stripped 8 bases from V and 3 bases from J, with 4 bases between. The CDR3 totals 11 residues. As DNA, the CDR3 is TGTGCCAGCTGGGCTAATGAAAAACTGTTTTTT. Its protein product is CASWANEKLFF.

V usage is TRBV6-5 and J usage is TRBJ2-5; D is ambiguous. The tail of the sequence fits TRBJ2-7 better, so the J call may be wrong. The length of the CDR3 is 12 residues. Germline lookup yields CDR1 MNHEY and CDR2 SVGAGI. The CDR3 coding sequence is TGTGCCAGCAGTTACTCGGCAGACGAGCAGTACTTC. Protein product: CASSYSADEQYF.

The chain joins TRBV27 to TRBJ2-3, with TRBD2 matching 10 bases. Germline lookup yields CDR1 MNHEY and CDR2 SMNVEV (reference sequence). J lost 4 bases, V lost 6 bases, and 4 bases had no gene match. CDR3 length equals 14 residues. The CDR3 is CASRAGGEPDTQYF. The CDR3 DNA reads as TGTGCCAGCAGAGCGGGAGGGGAGCCAGATACGCAGTATTTT.

The sample holds one count of this clonotype. The chain is built from TRBV10-2 and TRBJ2-6; D might be TRBD1 or TRBD2, each matching 5 bases. CDR1 is WSHSY and CDR2 is SAAADI in the germline V gene. Trimming shortened V by 5 bases and J by 3 bases, and 11 bases separated the two germline ends. This CDR3 region has 15 residues. This chain's CDR3 is CASSSEGYGANVLTF. The CDR3 DNA sequence: TGCGCCAGCAGTTCCGAGGGGTATGGGGCCAACGTCCTGACTTTC.

This clonotype appeared a few times. The chain is built from TRBV9 and TRBJ2-3, with 12 nucleotides matching TRBD2. The CDR3 is 18 amino acids. In germline, CDR1 is SGDLS, CDR2 YYNGEE. Trimming removed 4 bases from V and 0 bases from J; junction bases left unmatched: 9. This CDR3 reads CASSSRGGTSGSTDTQYF. CDR3 DNA sequence: TGTGCCAGCAGCTCCCGAGGGGGGACTAGCGGGAGCACAGATACGCAGTATTTT.

The chain uses TRBV6-1 and TRBJ2-1; D might be TRBD1 (6 bases). The CDR3 extends over 15 amino acids. The germline V and J ends were trimmed by 2 bases and 2 bases, with 10 bases remaining between them. CDR1 and CDR2 from the germline V gene are MNHNS and SASEGT. CDR3 protein: CASSESQGTYNEQFF. CDR3 nucleotides: TGTGCCAGCAGTGAATCCCAGGGGACCTACAATGAGCAGTTCTTC.

This clonotype was recorded a few times. The chain employs TRBV28 and TRBJ2-2; possible D gene TRBD1, 6 bases. This CDR3 contains 16 residues. The germline V gene has CDR1 MDHEN and CDR2 SYDVKM. V was trimmed by 4 bases and J by 0 bases, leaving 12 bases between them. DNA of the CDR3: TGTGCCAGCAGTTCGAACCGACAGGCGAACACCGGGGAGCTGTTTTTT. Residues: CASSSNRQANTGELFF.

This clonotype has a handful of counts. This chain connects TRBV7-9 to TRBJ1-2; 10 nucleotides match TRBD1. J was trimmed by 4 bases and V by 5 bases; bases with no gene match: 7. Germline assignment: CDR1 SEHNR and CDR2 FQNEAQ (reference sequence). The CDR3 contains 15 residues. The CDR3 is CASSPGTGAIYGYTF. The CDR3 nucleotides read TGTGCCAGCAGCCCCGGGACAGGGGCTATCTATGGCTACACCTTC.

This chain uses TRBV6-6 with TRBJ2-7; TRBD1 is a possible D gene (5 bases). Per germline, CDR1 MNHNY and CDR2 SVGAGI (reference sequence). The CDR3 runs 14 residues. Between the trimmed V and J ends, which lost 4 bases and 2 bases, there was a span of 12 bases. CDR3 sequence: CASSLLGDTYEQYF. As DNA, the CDR3 is TGTGCCAGCAGTTTATTAGGGGATACCTACGAGCAGTACTTC.

This clonotype appeared a single time. This chain connects TRBV6-1 to TRBJ2-5, with D possibly being TRBD2 (6 bases). The CDR3 runs to 15 residues. Trimming pared 5 bases from V and 1 base from J, leaving 14 bases between. Germline values: CDR1 MNHNS, CDR2 SASEGT. CDR3: CASSPSRGRQETQYF. CDR3 nucleotide sequence: TGTGCCAGCAGTCCCTCGCGGGGACGCCAAGAGACCCAGTACTTC.

The chain links TRBV20-1 to TRBJ2-7; 8 nucleotides align to TRBD2. V was pared by 1 base and J by 7 bases, with 6 bases of the junction left unmatched. Germline V CDR1 and CDR2: DFQATT, SNEGSKA (reference sequence). This CDR3 is built from 13 residues. The CDR3 is CSARGGGGREQYF. CDR3 coding DNA: TGCAGTGCTAGAGGAGGCGGGGGGAGGGAGCAGTACTTC.

This clonotype turned up a few times. A read error may be the cause here, since a much bigger clone is one base away. The CDR3 sequence: CASRVGGSNQPQHF. As DNA, the CDR3 is TGTGCCAGCCGGGTGGGGGGTAGCAATCAGCCCCAGCATTTT. The chain has TRBV28 and TRBJ1-5; D might be TRBD1 (5 bases). Germline lookup yields CDR1 MDHEN and CDR2 SYDVKM. V was cut by 8 bases and J by 0 bases, with 11 bases left in between. This CDR3 has 14 amino acids.

This clonotype was counted a few times. The chain's CDR3 is CASTVDRGEGYTF. The CDR3 nucleotides are TGTGCCAGCACCGTAGACAGGGGAGAAGGCTACACCTTC. The chain couples TRBV7-9 to TRBJ1-2; TRBD1 matches at 8 bases. This CDR3 contains 13 residues. Germline assignment: CDR1 SEHNR and CDR2 FQNEAQ (reference sequence). J was trimmed by 8 bases and V by 7 bases; bases with no gene match: 9.

The rearrangement joins TRBV15 to TRBJ1-2; D possibly corresponds to TRBD1 (5 bases). The CDR3 contains 15 residues. V was trimmed by 0 bases and J by 4 bases, leaving 12 bases between them. The germline V gene has CDR1 LNHNV and CDR2 YYDKDF (reference sequence). CDR3 in amino acids: CATSRDLAQGYGYTF. CDR3 bases: TGTGCCACCAGCAGAGATTTGGCCCAGGGCTATGGCTACACCTTC. The full variable domain, in which reference TRBV15 and TRBJ1-2 provide the parts outside the CDR3, is DAMVIQNPRYQVTQFGKPVTLSCSQTLNHNVMYWYQQKSSQAPKLLFHYYDKDFNNEADTPDNFQSRRPNTSFCFLDIRSPGLGDTAMYLCATSRDLAQGYGYTFGSGTRLTVV.